This T cell receptor beta chain was sequenced for a study of T cell repertoires in ileal Crohn's disease. Study details: About 40% were active smokers at surgery; median disease duration was about 7.5 years.

The CDR3 length is 15 residues. Germline loops: CDR1 LNHDA, CDR2 SQIVND (reference sequence). Trimming stripped 7 bases from V and 8 bases from J, with 20 bases between. In its sample, this clone was seen once. Included were adult ileal or ileocolonic Crohn's patients indicated for ileocolonic resection. Sequenced by immunoSEQ multiplex PCR; TCRdb stores in-frame clones only, minus some. The table lists 9,500 to 10,000 clones, over 60% of them singletons. Material: ileal tissue. This receptor was taken from an adult with Crohn's disease. The chain combines TRBV19 with TRBJ1-4, with no clear D. CDR3 protein: CASTRSFGVGEKLFF. In DNA form, the CDR3 reads TGTGCCAGTACCCGCTCCTTCGGGGTGGGGGAAAAACTGTTTTTT.